One sample yielded the 7 T cell receptor beta chains listed below, sequenced in a study of T-cell memory formation after mild COVID-19. TCRdb recomputed calls from the 5' RACE reads with MiXCR, one row per CDR3 protein. The sample includes a few hundred thousand distinct CDR3 sequences, roughly 15% seen only once; the top ten take 20% to 25%. The sequenced sample consisted of PBMCs or a T cell subset sorted from them (not recorded which). The source is a man younger than 30 who had mild COVID-19 (a few samples of this study predate the infection). Cell type and time point are not known.

This clonotype turned up a few times. The chain is built from TRBV7-9 and TRBJ2-3; 16 bases agree with TRBD2. The J segment lost 4 bases and the V segment lost 8 bases, leaving 9 bases of the junction unmatched. Per the germline V gene, CDR1 is SEHNR and CDR2 is FQNEAQ (reference sequence). The CDR3 contains 17 residues. Here the CDR3 DNA reads TGTGCCAGCGTCACCGGGACTAGCGGGGGGGCCGCAGATACGCAGTATTTT. It codes for CASVTGTSGGAADTQYF.

V and J are TRBV27 and TRBJ2-7, with a possible D match to TRBD2 (5 bases). Between the trimmed V and J ends, which lost 2 bases and 5 bases, there was a span of 13 bases. Germline V CDR1 and CDR2: MNHEY, SMNVEV (reference sequence). This CDR3 spans 14 amino acids. The CDR3 sequence: CASSLGLTYDEQYF. DNA of the CDR3: TGTGCCAGCAGTTTAGGACTGACGTACGACGAGCAGTACTTC.

The chain couples TRBV7-3 to TRBJ2-5, with 8 bases aligning to TRBD2. Germline V gene sequence: CDR1 SGHTA, CDR2 FQGTGA. The CDR3 contains 14 residues. Trimming removed 4 bases from V and 5 bases from J; junction bases left unmatched: 6. The chain's CDR3 is CASSSSGLGETQYF. The CDR3 region has the DNA TGTGCCAGCAGCTCTAGCGGGCTAGGGGAGACCCAGTACTTC.

The chain links TRBV7-9 to TRBJ2-1; tentatively, D is TRBD2 (6 bases). The V end was cut by 5 bases, the J end by 9 bases, with 23 bases between. Germline-derived CDR1 and CDR2 are SEHNR and FQNEAQ (reference sequence). The CDR3 sequence is 16 residues long. The CDR3 loop is CASSPYSVGGETEQFF. The CDR3 DNA reads TGTGCCAGCAGCCCCTATTCTGTAGGCGGGGAGACTGAGCAGTTCTTC.

The table lists this clonotype with a few counts. The chain links TRBV7-2 to TRBJ2-4, with 11 bases aligning to TRBD2. J gave up 8 bases and V 6 bases, and 0 bases lay outside the gene matches. The germline gives CDR1 SGHTA, CDR2 FQGNSA. The CDR3 length is 12 residues. The CDR3 here is CASRLAGDIQYF. CDR3 nucleotide sequence: TGTGCCAGCAGACTAGCGGGGGACATTCAGTACTTC. Combining the CDR3 with reference TRBV7-2 and TRBJ2-4 gives the whole variable domain GAGVSQSPSNKVTEKGKDVELRCDPISGHTALYWYRQSLGQGLEFLIYFQGNSAPDKSGLPSDRFSAERTGGSVSTLTIQRTQQEDSAVYLCASRLAGDIQYFGAGTRLSVL.

Only a few counts were recorded for this clonotype. The rearrangement links TRBV15 to TRBJ1-2; 7 bases line up with TRBD1. CDR3 size: 13 residues. Germline V CDR1 and CDR2: LNHNV, YYDKDF (reference sequence). V shed 5 bases, J shed 5 bases, and the junction held 5 bases outside the gene matches. CDR3: CATSGPGGYGYTF. CDR3 nucleotide sequence: TGTGCCACCAGCGGTCCAGGGGGTTATGGCTACACCTTC.

This clonotype was detected only a few times. The J gene is TRBJ1-1, the V gene TRBV7-9; D is possibly TRBD1 (6 bases). The CDR3 covers 14 residues. The germline V gene has CDR1 SEHNR and CDR2 FQNEAQ (reference sequence). Trimming removed 2 bases from V and 3 bases from J, with 10 bases in between. The CDR3 protein is CASSLRQADTEAFF. The CDR3 coding sequence is TGTGCCAGCAGCTTACGACAGGCGGACACTGAAGCTTTCTTT.